This entry features one TCR beta chain sequence. Its specificity is unknown. The CDR3 loop spans 17 amino acids. J lost 2 bases, V lost 4 bases, and 6 bases had no gene match. Germline CDR1 reads SGHVS; CDR2 reads FQNEAQ. These data are taken from a study of early T cells in non-severe SARS-CoV-2 infection. The overall study: The input, bulk RNA from unsorted whole blood, was sequenced, and chains were unpaired. Findings and limits, study-wide: Missing private and CD4 specificities, VDJdb matching favored anti-spike CD8 responses.

The TCR library protocol was used to attach unique molecular identifiers. These identifiers were attached to individual cDNA molecules. MiXCR, run by TCRdb on the 5' RACE reads, gives a single entry per CDR3 protein. The data contain under 60,000 distinct CDR3 sequences, roughly 5.3% of them singletons. The clonotype comes from an adult who was a healthcare worker with PCR-confirmed SARS-CoV-2 infection or an uninfected control (not recorded which). The sample comprised whole blood. V usage is TRBV7-8 and J usage is TRBJ2-5; 14 nucleotides line up with TRBD2. CDR3 sequence (DNA): TGTGCCAGCAGCTACAGTGGACTAGCGGGAGGTCAAGAGACCCAGTACTTC. It is translated as CASSYSGLAGGQETQYF. The full variable domain, rest sourced from reference TRBV7-8 and TRBJ2-5, is GAGVSQSPRYKVAKRGQDVALRCDPISGHVSLFWYQQALGQGPEFLTYFQNEAQLDKSGLPSDRFFAERPEGSVSTLKIQRTQQEDSAVYLCASSYSGLAGGQETQYFGPGTRLLVL.